This TCR beta chain was found in a study of blood T cell repertoires in COVID-19. Repertoires were generated with immunoSEQ multiplex PCR, while TCRdb's copy carries only in-frame clones and drops some. Here the sample spans a few hundred thousand clones, 86% being singletons. Sequenced material: peripheral blood. This clonotype was sampled from a woman in her 70s with COVID-19, enrolled during active disease.

Here the CDR3 reads CASSYSEGWAQETQYF. The DNA for the CDR3 is TGTGCCAGCAGTTACTCGGAGGGGTGGGCCCAAGAGACCCAGTACTTC. This chain connects TRBV6-5 to TRBJ2-5, with a possible D match to TRBD2 (6 bases). Germline V lookup: CDR1 MNHEY, CDR2 SVGAGI. The CDR3 is made up of 16 amino acids. V lost 0 bases and J 1 base, leaving 12 bases between the germline ends.